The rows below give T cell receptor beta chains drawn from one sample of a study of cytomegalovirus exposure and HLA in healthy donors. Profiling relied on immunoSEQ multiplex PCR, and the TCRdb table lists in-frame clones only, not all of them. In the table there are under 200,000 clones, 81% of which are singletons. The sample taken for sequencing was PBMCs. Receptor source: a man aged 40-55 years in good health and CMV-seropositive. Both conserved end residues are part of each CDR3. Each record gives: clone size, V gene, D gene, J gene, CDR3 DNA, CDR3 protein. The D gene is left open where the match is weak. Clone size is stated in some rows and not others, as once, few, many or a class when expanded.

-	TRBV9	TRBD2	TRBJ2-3	TGTGCCAGCAGCGCGCTAGCGGGGGGAGGTACAGATACGCAGTATTTT	CASSALAGGGTDTQYF
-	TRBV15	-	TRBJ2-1	TGTGCCACCAGCAGAGAGGGTAGCATCTACAATGAGCAGTTCTTC	CATSREGSIYNEQFF
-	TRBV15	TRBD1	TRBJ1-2	TGTGCCACCAGCAGTCCCGCTACCGGGACAGGGGGCTTCTTC	CATSSPATGTGGFF
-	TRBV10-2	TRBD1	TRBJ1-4	TGCGCCAGCCCCGACAGGGGGGTTACTAATGAAAAACTGTTTTTT	CASPDRGVTNEKLFF
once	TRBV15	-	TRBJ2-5	TGTGCCACCAGCAGAGCGGGGGAGACCCAGTACTTC	CATSRAGETQYF
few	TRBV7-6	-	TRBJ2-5	TGTGCCAGCAGCCTCCAGACAGGAGCGGGGGAGACCCAGTACTTC	CASSLQTGAGETQYF
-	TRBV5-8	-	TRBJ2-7	TGTGCCAGCAGCTTCCGGGTTCAGGGCGAGCAGTACTTC	CASSFRVQGEQYF
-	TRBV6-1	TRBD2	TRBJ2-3	TGTGCCAGCAGTGCCACTAGCGCAGATACGCAGTATTTT	CASSATSADTQYF
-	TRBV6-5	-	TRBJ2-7	TGTGCCAGCAGTTACTTCCGGGGGTTGAACGAGCAGTACTTC	CASSYFRGLNEQYF
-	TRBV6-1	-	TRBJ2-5	TGTGCCAGCAGTAAAGACACGTACCAAGAGACCCAGTACTTC	CASSKDTYQETQYF
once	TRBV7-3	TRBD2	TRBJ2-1	TGTGCCAGCAGCCAATGGGGGGGTGGGTACAATGAGCAGTTCTTC	CASSQWGGGYNEQFF
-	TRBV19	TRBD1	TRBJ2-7	TGTGCCAGTAGTAGACAGGGGAGGAACTACGAGCAGTACTTC	CASSRQGRNYEQYF
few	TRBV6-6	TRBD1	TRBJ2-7	TGTGCCAGCAGTTCCTGGGACAGCTCCTACGAGCAGTACTTC	CASSSWDSSYEQYF
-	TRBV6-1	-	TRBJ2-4	TGTGCCAGCAGTGAATCCCCAGTGCAAGACATTCAGTACTTC	CASSESPVQDIQYF
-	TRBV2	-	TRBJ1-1	TGTGCCAGCAGGGACACCGAAAACACTGAAGCTTTCTTT	CASRDTENTEAFF
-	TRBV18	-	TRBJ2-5	TGTGCCAGCTCACCGGGACAAGGGGAGACCCAGTACTTC	CASSPGQGETQYF
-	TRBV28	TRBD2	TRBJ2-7	TGTGCCAGTTCGGGACTAGCGGGATCCGGAATCCACGAGCAGTACTTC	CASSGLAGSGIHEQYF
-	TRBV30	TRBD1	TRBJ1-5	TGTGCCTGGAGTCCTACAGGGGGCAATCAGCCCCAGCATTTT	CAWSPTGGNQPQHF
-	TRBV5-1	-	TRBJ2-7	TGCGCCAGCAGCTCAATACAGGGCGGGGAGCAGTACTTC	CASSSIQGGEQYF
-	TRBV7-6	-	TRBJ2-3	TGTGCCAGCAGCTTATACCGGTTCGAATCAGATACGCAGTATTTT	CASSLYRFESDTQYF
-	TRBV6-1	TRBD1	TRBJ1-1	TGTGCCAGCACTTTCGGACAGGGGAGGACTGAAGCTTTCTTT	CASTFGQGRTEAFF
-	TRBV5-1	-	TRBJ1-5	TGCGCCAGCAGCTTGGTCGTCGAGGTGGACAATCAGCCCCAGCATTTT	CASSLVVEVDNQPQHF
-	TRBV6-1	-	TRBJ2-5	TGTGCCAGCAGTCTAACAGGGCGTGAGCAGTACTTC	CASSLTGREQYF
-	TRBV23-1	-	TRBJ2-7	TGCGCCAGCAGTCACCCCAGGGATTACGAGCAGTACTTC	CASSHPRDYEQYF
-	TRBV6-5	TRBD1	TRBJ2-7	TGTGCCAGCAGTTCTCCCCTCACAGGGGCCCACGAGCAGTACTTC	CASSSPLTGAHEQYF
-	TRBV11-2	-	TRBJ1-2	TGTGCCAGCAGCTTAGGACTGAATAACTATGGCTACACCTTC	CASSLGLNNYGYTF
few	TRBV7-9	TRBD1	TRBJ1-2	TGTGCCAGCAGCCCCCGGGACAGACCTCAAGGCTACACCTTC	CASSPRDRPQGYTF
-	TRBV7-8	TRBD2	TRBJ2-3	TGTGCCAGCAGCTTAGAGGAGCTAGCGGGGGGGCTTTATACGCAGTATTTT	CASSLEELAGGLYTQYF
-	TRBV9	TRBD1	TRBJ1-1	TGTGCCAGCAGGCCCGATGTAGGACAGGGTGTAGCTTTCTTT	CASRPDVGQGVAFF
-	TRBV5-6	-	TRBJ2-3	TGTGCCAGCAGCCCAGGGACAGATACGCAGTATTTT	CASSPGTDTQYF
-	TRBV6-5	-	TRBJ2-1	TGTGCCAGCAGTTACCGGGATGAGCAGTTCTTC	CASSYRDEQFF
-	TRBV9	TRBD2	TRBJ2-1	TGTGCCAGCAGCGGTCTAGCGGGAGTTGTTGGCTACAATGAGCAGTTCTTC	CASSGLAGVVGYNEQFF
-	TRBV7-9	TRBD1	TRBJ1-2	TGTTCCGGCAGCTCTCAATCGACAGGGCTTGGCTATGGCTACACCTTC	CSGSSQSTGLGYGYTF
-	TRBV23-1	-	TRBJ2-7	TGCGCCAGCAGTCACTTCTGGACACGGAATCGCTACGAGCAGTACTTC	CASSHFWTRNRYEQYF
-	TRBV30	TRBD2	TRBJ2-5	TGTGCCTGGACGGGACTAGCGGGATCTCAGTACTTC	CAWTGLAGSQYF
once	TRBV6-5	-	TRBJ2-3	TGTGCCAGCAGGGCTAGCACAGATACGCAGTATTTT	CASRASTDTQYF
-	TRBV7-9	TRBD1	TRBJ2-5	TGTGCCAGCAGCTTGGGGGACAGGGGGCGTTTAGAGACCCAGTACTTC	CASSLGDRGRLETQYF
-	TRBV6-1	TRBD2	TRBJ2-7	TGTGCCAGCAGTGAACCCCTACTAGCGGGAGCCTACGAGCAGTACTTC	CASSEPLLAGAYEQYF
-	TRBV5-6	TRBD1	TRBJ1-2	TGTGCCAGCAGGACCGACAGGGGGGGAGGCTACACCTTC	CASRTDRGGGYTF
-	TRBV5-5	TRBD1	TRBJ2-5	TGTGCCAGCAGCTCAACTACAGGGGTAGGGGAGACCCAGTACTTC	CASSSTTGVGETQYF
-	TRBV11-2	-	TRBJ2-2	TGTGCCAGCAGCTTGGAACTTGGGGCCCAGAACACCGGGGAGCTGTTTTTT	CASSLELGAQNTGELFF
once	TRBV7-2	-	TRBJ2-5	TGTGCCAGCAGCTTAGATAACAGTCCAGAGACCCAGTACTTC	CASSLDNSPETQYF
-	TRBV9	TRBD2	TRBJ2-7	TGTGCCAGCAGCCGGGGGGGACTAGCGGGAGGGGACGAGCAGTACTTC	CASSRGGLAGGDEQYF
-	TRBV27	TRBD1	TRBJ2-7	TGTGCCAGCAGTCGCGACAGGGCCGAGCAGTACTTC	CASSRDRAEQYF
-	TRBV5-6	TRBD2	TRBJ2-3	TGTGCCAGCAGCTGGGCTAGCGGAGCCACAGATACGCAGTATTTT	CASSWASGATDTQYF
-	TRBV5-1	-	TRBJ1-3	TGCGCCAGCAGCGCCTCAGGTGACTCTGGAAACACCATATATTTT	CASSASGDSGNTIYF
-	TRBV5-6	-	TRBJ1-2	TGTGCCAGCAGCTTGGACCTGAGGGACTATGGCTACACCTTC	CASSLDLRDYGYTF
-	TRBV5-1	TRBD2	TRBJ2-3	TGCGCCAGCAGCTTGCGTCTAGCGGGGCGAACTAGCACAGATACGCAGTATTTT	CASSLRLAGRTSTDTQYF
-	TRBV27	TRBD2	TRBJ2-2	TGTGCCAGCGGACCACTAGCGGTGACGAACACCGGGGAGCTGTTTTTT	CASGPLAVTNTGELFF